This TCR beta chain was recorded in a study of cytomegalovirus exposure and HLA in healthy donors. The study, taken as a whole, reports: In a later analysis, TCR beta V- and J-gene trimming showed a link to a missense DCLRE1C variant.

From germline, CDR1 is SGHAT and CDR2 FQNNGV. The CDR3 sequence is 15 residues long. Trimming at V came to 4 bases and at J to 8 bases, leaving 10 bases not matched to a gene. A note on this clone: The antigen remains unidentified.

The PCR employed 60 Vbeta primers together with 13 Jbeta primers. This table comes from immunoSEQ multiplex PCR, and its TCRdb copy is limited to in-frame clones, with some not included. The table records some 190,000 clones, more than 70% of them present only once. V gene TRBV11-2 combines with J gene TRBJ1-3; 8 bases align to TRBD1. The TCR comes from a girl under 18 in good health and CMV-seropositive. The sample taken for sequencing was PBMCs. CDR3 in DNA: TGTGCCAGCAGCTACGTTACAGGGGGGAAGTACACCATATATTTT. It specifies CASSYVTGGKYTIYF.